Below, one TCR beta chain is given with its context. What it recognizes is unknown. The sample is drawn from a study of T cell responses to AZD1222 COVID-19 vaccine. The method was immunoSEQ multiplex PCR; TCRdb's version includes in-frame clones alone and lacks a portion of them. The sample shows approximately 150,000 clones, about 86% of them seen only once. Study-wide results and caveats: Within unmutated variant regions lay the reported targets of nearly half of spike-specific TCRs.

The receptor was derived from an adult who received the AZD1222 COVID-19 vaccine. The sample in question was peripheral blood, obtained 28 days after the second AZD1222 dose.

The DNA of the CDR3 is TGTGCCAGCAGAAAGCGGGGGGGCCGGGAGACCCAGTACTTC. It is translated as CASRKRGGRETQYF. This chain uses TRBV28 with TRBJ2-5; 10 bases align to TRBD2. The CDR3 consists of 14 residues. Germline CDR1 MDHEN, CDR2 SYDVKM. The V gene end was trimmed by 6 bases and the J gene end by 5 bases; junction bases not matched to a gene: 6.